The rows below give T cell receptor beta chains drawn from one sample of a study of CD8+ T cells in alopecia areata. The protocol was immunoSEQ multiplex PCR, while the TCRdb copy is restricted to in-frame clones and leaves out a portion. This sample carries around 150,000 clones, roughly two thirds of them seen once, and the ten largest clones take 0.7% to 1%. The sample in question was CD4+ T cells sorted from blood, obtained at week 4, from a patient treated with tofacitinib. The receptors were sampled from a human donor with alopecia areata. CDR3s include the opening cysteine and the closing phenylalanine or tryptophan. A D gene is named only where the DNA matches it firmly. The size of a clone is reported for some rows only, either as once, few or many, or as a class for expanded clones.

TRBJ1-1 | NA | NA | TRBV30 | TGTGCCTGGACAGGGGTGTCGAACACTGAAGCTTTCTTT | CAWTGVSNTEAFF
TRBJ1-6 | NA | once | TRBV7-9 | TGTGCCAGCAGCTCAGTTAAAGGGGGGGAACCCAATTCACCCCTCCACTTT | CASSSVKGGEPNSPLHF
TRBJ2-1 | NA | NA | TRBV6-5 | TGTGCCAGCAGTCCCCGGATGGCCCGGGGGAATGAGCAGTTCTTC | CASSPRMARGNEQFF
TRBJ1-5 | NA | NA | TRBV27 | TGTGCCAGCGGGAGAGGCAATCAGCCCCAGCATTTT | CASGRGNQPQHF
TRBJ2-1 | TRBD1 | NA | TRBV29-1 | TGCAGCGTTGAAGCGGGGACAGGGAATGAGCAGTTCTTC | CSVEAGTGNEQFF
TRBJ2-7 | TRBD1 | NA | TRBV7-9 | TGTGCCAGCAGCCCGTATGGGGGACAGGGTCCCTACGAGCAGTACTTC | CASSPYGGQGPYEQYF
TRBJ2-7 | NA | few | TRBV7-2 | TGTGCCAGCAGCTCACCGTTATCGCATTACCAGGACGAGCAGTACTTC | CASSSPLSHYQDEQYF
TRBJ2-2 | NA | NA | TRBV29-1 | TGCAGCGCCTCGTACGGGGCGGCCGGGGAGCTGTTTTTT | CSASYGAAGELFF
TRBJ1-4 | NA | few | TRBV11-2 | TGTGCCAGCAGCTTCTCCCGTGGGGGAAATGAAAAACTGTTTTTT | CASSFSRGGNEKLFF
TRBJ2-6 | NA | NA | TRBV5-1 | TGCGCCAGCAATCTAACACCTTCTGGGGCCAACGTCCTGACTTTC | CASNLTPSGANVLTF
TRBJ2-7 | NA | NA | TRBV9 | TGTGCCAGCAGCGTGAGAGGATACTCCTACGAGCAGTACTTC | CASSVRGYSYEQYF
TRBJ2-1 | TRBD1 | NA | TRBV9 | TGTGCCAGCAGCGTTGCTCCGACAGGGAGTGAGCAGTTCTTC | CASSVAPTGSEQFF
TRBJ1-5 | NA | NA | TRBV2 | TGTGCCAGCAGAAGGACACTCAGCAATCAGCCCCAGCATTTT | CASRRTLSNQPQHF
TRBJ1-2 | NA | NA | TRBV7-2 | TGTGCCAGCAGCCTAGCAACAGGGTTGGATGGCTACACCTTC | CASSLATGLDGYTF
TRBJ1-2 | NA | NA | TRBV4-1 | TGCGCCAGCAGCCAAGGAGGATGGGGACGGGGCAACTATGGCTACACCTTC | CASSQGGWGRGNYGYTF
TRBJ2-7 | NA | NA | TRBV20-1 | TGCAGTGCTTCAAGCGGGTACGAGCAGTACTTC | CSASSGYEQYF
TRBJ2-1 | NA | few | TRBV2 | TGTGCCAGCAGTGATGGTAGGCTACCGAGGGGGAATGAGCAGTTCTTC | CASSDGRLPRGNEQFF
TRBJ1-4 | NA | NA | TRBV6-5 | TGTGCCAGCAGTTACAACCCCTCAGGGGATGAAAAACTGTTTTTT | CASSYNPSGDEKLFF
TRBJ1-3 | NA | NA | TRBV20-1 | TGCAGTGCTAGAGCTGGAAACACCATATATTTT | CSARAGNTIYF
TRBJ2-3 | TRBD1 | few | TRBV6-6 | TGTGCCAGCAGCCTGACAGGGAGTTTCACAGATACGCAGTATTTT | CASSLTGSFTDTQYF
TRBJ1-1 | TRBD1 | few | TRBV30 | TGTGCCTGGAGTGCCCGGGACAGATCGTCTTTCTTT | CAWSARDRSSFF
TRBJ2-1 | TRBD2 | few | TRBV30 | TGTGCCTGGAGTGTACTGAGGGGCAGGGGAACTAGCGGGGGGTCCTACAATGAGCAGTTCTTC | CAWSVLRGRGTSGGSYNEQFF
TRBJ1-5 | NA | once | TRBV29-1 | TGCAGCGTGGGGGACGGAAATCAGCCCCAGCATTTT | CSVGDGNQPQHF
TRBJ1-5 | NA | once | TRBV4-3 | TGCGCCAGCAGCCAAGTTCGAGACAATCAGCCCCAGCATTTT | CASSQVRDNQPQHF
TRBJ2-5 | NA | few | TRBV30 | TGTGCCTGGAAAAGTTTAGCGGTTACGGCCCAGTACTTC | CAWKSLAVTAQYF
TRBJ2-3 | TRBD2 | NA | TRBV29-1 | TGCAGCGTACGGGCTAGCGGGGGCCATAGCACAGATACGCAGTATTTT | CSVRASGGHSTDTQYF
TRBJ2-1 | TRBD2 | NA | TRBV20-1 | TGCGGAGCGGGGGGGCGGAATGAGCAATTCTTC | CGAGGRNEQFF
TRBJ1-2 | TRBD1 | NA | TRBV29-1 | TGCAGCGTGAGGACAGGGGGCGTTGGCTACACCTTC | CSVRTGGVGYTF
TRBJ1-2 | NA | NA | TRBV29-1 | TGCAGCGTTGCTCAGCGCCGCGGTGGCTACACCTTC | CSVAQRRGGYTF
TRBJ1-1 | NA | NA | TRBV19 | TGTGCCAGTAGGGGCAGGGGGAACACTGAAGCTTTCTTT | CASRGRGNTEAFF
TRBJ2-2 | NA | NA | TRBV7-9 | TGTGCCAGCCAGGGCGCCGGGGAGCTGTTTTTT | CASQGAGELFF
TRBJ2-1 | NA | NA | TRBV30 | TGTGCCTGGCGGGGGCCTGGGAATGAGCAGTTCTTC | CAWRGPGNEQFF
TRBJ2-5 | TRBD1 | NA | TRBV30 | TGTGCCTGGAGTGTAACAGGGGGCCAAGAGACCCAGTACTTC | CAWSVTGGQETQYF
TRBJ2-3 | TRBD1 | many | TRBV10-3 | TGTGCCATCCGACCGGGACAGGACACAGATACGCAGTATTTT | CAIRPGQDTDTQYF
TRBJ2-7 | TRBD2 | NA | TRBV30 | TGTGCCTGGAGCGGGGGGTACGAGCAGTACTTC | CAWSGGYEQYF
TRBJ2-1 | NA | NA | TRBV12-5 | TGTGCTAGTGGTTTGAGGGGGGATGAGCAGTTCTTC | CASGLRGDEQFF
TRBJ2-1 | TRBD1 | NA | TRBV18 | TGTGCCAGCTCACCAGCACGACAGGGCGCCTACAATGAGCAGTTCTTC | CASSPARQGAYNEQFF
TRBJ2-2 | NA | NA | TRBV11-2 | TGTGCCAGCAGCTTAATCGGGGTTCCCACCGGGGAGCTGTTTTTT | CASSLIGVPTGELFF
TRBJ2-5 | NA | NA | TRBV9 | TGTGCCAGCGGGGGGCGAGAGACCCAGTACTTC | CASGGRETQYF
TRBJ1-2 | NA | NA | TRBV30 | TGTGCCTGGAGTGTCGGTTCAGCCAGCTATCATGGCTACACCTTC | CAWSVGSASYHGYTF
TRBJ2-1 | NA | NA | TRBV5-1 | TGCGCCAGCAGCACAGCGGTTGCCACCCACAATGAGCAGTTCTTC | CASSTAVATHNEQFF
TRBJ1-2 | NA | NA | TRBV7-2 | TGTGCCAGCAGCCCTGGGTGGCCCTCGGTTCAGTATGGCTACACCTTC | CASSPGWPSVQYGYTF
TRBJ1-1 | NA | NA | TRBV4-3 | TGCGCCAGCAGCCAAGTAGGGAACACTGAAGCTTTCTTT | CASSQVGNTEAFF
TRBJ1-1 | NA | NA | TRBV29-1 | TGCAGCGTCGCTGGGGGAGGTGAAGCTTTCTTT | CSVAGGGEAFF
TRBJ1-2 | TRBD1 | NA | TRBV4-1 | TGCGCCAGCAGCCAAGTGGACAGGGAGTTCGACTATGGCTACACCTTC | CASSQVDREFDYGYTF
TRBJ2-6 | NA | few | TRBV6-6 | TGTGCCAGCAGTTGGAACTCTGGGGCCAACGTCCTGACTTTC | CASSWNSGANVLTF
TRBJ1-2 | TRBD1 | NA | TRBV29-1 | TGCAGCGCGCCGACAGGGGGAGGCTATGGCTACACCTTC | CSAPTGGGYGYTF
TRBJ2-6 | NA | few | TRBV5-1 | TGCGCCAGCAGCTTGACGGGGGCCGGGGCCAACGTCCTGACTTTC | CASSLTGAGANVLTF
TRBJ1-1 | NA | once | TRBV29-1 | TGCAGCGTTGGGTGGGGCGATGAAGCTTTCTTT | CSVGWGDEAFF
TRBJ2-7 | NA | NA | TRBV30 | TGTGCCTGGAACGAAGGGGCCAACGAGCAGTACTTC | CAWNEGANEQYF